This T cell receptor beta chain emerged from a study of Graves' ophthalmopathy and Graves' hyperthyroidism. Findings and limits, study-wide: In blood, most expanded thyroid clonotypes above 0.001 frequency were also detected.

Germline CDR1 and CDR2: LNHNV and YYDKDF (reference sequence). The length of the CDR3 is 15 residues. The V end was cut by 0 bases, the J end by 4 bases, with 12 bases between. This clonotype was detected many times. Its antigen is as yet unknown. RNA transcripts were the source from which TCR beta CDR3 regions were amplified. Second-round multiplex PCR came after a first-round RT-PCR that employed HTBI primers. TCRdb re-analysed the multiplex PCR reads in MiXCR, keeping a single row per CDR3 protein. The table shows 340,000 or so distinct CDR3 sequences, with roughly 15% occurring only once. The clonotype originates from an adult man with Graves' ophthalmopathy. Source material: peripheral blood. The rearrangement joins TRBV15 to TRBJ1-2, with D possibly matching TRBD1 (5 bases). CDR3 residues: CATSRDRGGLYGYTF. CDR3 nucleotides: TGTGCCACCAGCAGAGATCGGGGCGGACTCTATGGCTACACCTTC.